A selection of T cell receptor beta chains follows, all from one sample in a study of T cells in Graves' hyperthyroidism and ophthalmopathy. TCRdb reprocessed the multiplex PCR reads with MiXCR, giving one entry per CDR3 protein. Of 500,000 to 600,000 distinct CDR3 sequences in the sample, more than 45% were seen once. Sequencing used peripheral blood or thyroid tissue (not recorded which). The receptors were sampled from an adult woman with Graves' disease, either hyperthyroidism or ophthalmopathy (not recorded which). Both conserved end residues are part of each CDR3. Fields, in order: V gene, J gene, D gene, CDR3 length, clone size, CDR3 DNA, CDR3 protein. The D gene is left open where the match is weak. Rows give clone size only sometimes, using once, few, many, or a class for an expanded clone.

TRBV5-1,TRBJ1-2,TRBD1,14,.,TGCGCCAGCAGCTTTCGACAGGGTGGCGCTGGCTACACCTTC,CASSFRQGGAGYTF
TRBV11-2,TRBJ2-2,TRBD2,15,many,TGTGCCAGCAGCCCACTAGCGGGGGAAACCGGGGAGCTGTTTTTT,CASSPLAGETGELFF
TRBV7-2,TRBJ1-2,.,18,many,TGTGCCAGCAGCTTGGAGGCCGGTTGGAGGTACTCTAACTATGGCTACACCTTC,CASSLEAGWRYSNYGYTF
TRBV28,TRBJ2-2,.,14,.,TGTGCCAGCAGTTTCTTGGCGAACACCGGGGAGCTGTTTTTT,CASSFLANTGELFF
TRBV30,TRBJ2-2,.,11,.,TGTGCCTGGCAATCTACCCGGGAGCTGTTTTTT,CAWQSTRELFF
TRBV6-5,TRBJ1-5,.,15,.,TGTGCCAGCAGTTACGGGAGCGGGAGAAGTTGGGAGCAGCATTTT,CASSYGSGRSWEQHF
TRBV27,TRBJ2-7,.,14,few,TGTGCCAGCAGTTTACGGGGGAGTGCCTACGAGCAGTACTTC,CASSLRGSAYEQYF
TRBV11-2,TRBJ1-3,.,14,many,TGTGCCAGCAGCTGGGGGACTTCTGGAAACACCATATATTTT,CASSWGTSGNTIYF
TRBV14,TRBJ1-4,.,16,many,TGTGCCAGCAGACCTATCCCGGGACAAAGAAATGAAAAACTGTTTTTT,CASRPIPGQRNEKLFF
TRBV7-2,TRBJ1-2,.,15,.,TGTGCCAGCAGCTTGGATATGGGTTACATTAGTGGCTACACCTTC,CASSLDMGYISGYTF
TRBV10-2,TRBJ1-1,.,13,.,TGCGCCAGCAGTGATGTTGCACCCCGGGAAGCTTTCTTT,CASSDVAPREAFF
TRBV10-3,TRBJ2-5,.,15,few,TGTGCCATCAGTGATGAAGGACTACTGCAAGAGACCCAGTACTTC,CAISDEGLLQETQYF
TRBV2,TRBJ1-1,TRBD1,11,.,TGTGCCAGCAGTGAATCTGACAGGGGCTTCTTT,CASSESDRGFF
TRBV2,TRBJ1-1,.,14,many,TGTGCCAGCAGTGTTTCTTTTGGGCACACTGAAGCTTTCTTT,CASSVSFGHTEAFF
TRBV6-1,TRBJ2-7,TRBD1,15,many,TGTGCCAGCAGTGAAGGAGGGACAGTGGGTTACGAGCAGTACTTC,CASSEGGTVGYEQYF
TRBV6-5,TRBJ2-5,TRBD2,17,.,TGTGCCAGCACCCGGACACCACGTGGCGGGAGGGGGGAGACCCAGTACTTC,CASTRTPRGGRGETQYF
TRBV7-6,TRBJ2-2,.,20,few,TGTGCCAGCAGCTTAGAAGTGACAGCTAAAGCTCTTTCGAACACCGGGGAGCTGTTTTTT,CASSLEVTAKALSNTGELFF
TRBV29-1,TRBJ1-2,TRBD1,16,.,TGCAGCGTTGAAGATCCTGGGAAAGGGGGCGTCTATGGCTACACCTTC,CSVEDPGKGGVYGYTF
TRBV5-1,TRBJ2-5,.,14,many,TGCGCCAGCAGCTTGGCCGGGCACCAAACTTCCCAGTACTTC,CASSLAGHQTSQYF
TRBV9,TRBJ1-2,TRBD1,15,.,TGTGCCAGCAGCTTTGATTTGACAGGGGGCTATGGCTACACCTTC,CASSFDLTGGYGYTF
TRBV12-3/TRBV12-4,TRBJ1-6,.,12,.,TGTGCCAGCAGTTTTCACGATTCACCCCTCCACTTT,CASSFHDSPLHF
TRBV3-1,TRBJ1-2,.,13,.,TGTGCCAGCAGCCAAGATATGACTGATGGCTACACCTTC,CASSQDMTDGYTF
TRBV12-3/TRBV12-4,TRBJ2-5,.,17,many,TGTGCCAGCAGTTTCGTGGTCAGGCAGACTTATCAAGAGACCCAGTACTTC,CASSFVVRQTYQETQYF
TRBV7-9,TRBJ2-7,.,15,.,TGTGCCAGCAGCATTACCACTAGGGTATTTTACGAGCAGTACTTC,CASSITTRVFYEQYF
TRBV3-1,TRBJ2-7,.,17,many,TGTGCCAGCAGCCAAGGCCCCCCGCGGGGGCCTTCCTACGAGCAGTACTTC,CASSQGPPRGPSYEQYF